There are a few counts of the clone carrying this T cell receptor (beta chain). The data were taken from a study of T cells in Graves' hyperthyroidism and ophthalmopathy. There were TCR beta CDR3 regions amplified from RNA transcripts. The study used the HTBI primer set for a first-round RT-PCR of the TCR CDR3. TCRdb called the multiplex PCR reads again in MiXCR, with one record for every CDR3 protein. The sample has approximately 510,000 distinct CDR3 sequences; over 35% are singletons. Sequencing used peripheral blood or thyroid tissue (not recorded which). This clonotype originated in an adult woman with Graves' disease, either hyperthyroidism or ophthalmopathy (not recorded which).

This CDR3 reads CASSLDRGSFYGYTF. Written as DNA, the CDR3 is TGTGCCAGCAGCTTGGACAGGGGAAGTTTCTATGGCTACACCTTC. The chain recombines TRBV11-2 with TRBJ1-2, with 9 bases lining up with TRBD1. The germline CDR1 and CDR2 sequences are SGHAT and FQNNGV. This CDR3 contains 15 residues. The V and J ends lost 3 bases and 4 bases, in that order; junction bases with no gene match: 6.